Each of the 19 T cell receptor beta chains below was sequenced from the same sample in a study of T cell responses to AZD1222 COVID-19 vaccine. Sequencing used immunoSEQ multiplex PCR; TCRdb keeps in-frame clones, though not all of them. The sample gives about 120,000 clones, about 90% of which show up once; about 10% is in the top ten. The sequencing here drew on peripheral blood, taken on day 0 of AZD1222 vaccination. These receptors came from an adult in good health.

The chain has TRBV5-1 and TRBJ2-7, with a tentative D call TRBD2 (6 bases). The CDR3 covers 14 residues. CDR1 and CDR2 (germline): SGHRS, YFSETQ. Trimming took 0 bases from V and 2 from J, leaving 9 bases between them. For the CDR3, the DNA is TGCGCCAGCAGCTTGGTGGCGGGAACCTACGAGCAGTACTTC. Its protein product is CASSLVAGTYEQYF.

The chain is built from TRBV10-1 and TRBJ1-2; D gene ambiguous. The CDR3 extends over 16 amino acids. CDR1 WNHNN and CDR2 SYGVQD come from the germline V gene (reference sequence). The V gene lost 3 bases and the J gene lost 3 bases, with 17 bases spanning the gap. This CDR3 reads CASSDSVGQRYYGYTF. The DNA for the CDR3 is TGCGCCAGCAGTGATTCCGTTGGGCAGCGATACTATGGCTACACCTTC.

The chain carries TRBV9 and TRBJ2-5, with 10 bases identical to TRBD2. Germline V lookup: CDR1 SGDLS, CDR2 YYNGEE. The CDR3 has 15 amino acids. J lost 3 bases, V lost 4 bases, and 6 bases had no gene match. The CDR3 region has the DNA TGTGCCAGCAGCCTCGAGGGACTAGCGAAAGAGACCCAGTACTTC. It encodes CASSLEGLAKETQYF.

The V call is TRBV27, the J call TRBJ1-2; possible D gene TRBD1, 5 bases. This CDR3 contains 16 residues. CDR1 and CDR2 (germline): MNHEY, SMNVEV (reference sequence). With 3 bases removed from V and 2 bases from J, the gap between germline ends came to 16 bases. The DNA for the CDR3 is TGTGCCAGCAGTTTGGGATTTCGAGCAGGGAACTATGGCTACACCTTC. It is translated as CASSLGFRAGNYGYTF.

The chain combines TRBV5-1 with TRBJ1-4; TRBD1 matches at 11 bases. The V gene's germline CDR1 is SGHRS and CDR2 YFSETQ. With 4 bases clipped from V and 3 bases from J, the junction kept 5 bases outside the gene matches. This CDR3 has 16 amino acids. For the CDR3, the DNA is TGCGCCAGCAGCCTCCGGACAGGGGGCCCTAATGAAAAACTGTTTTTT. It specifies CASSLRTGGPNEKLFF.

The chain employs TRBV11-2 and TRBJ2-1, with a possible D match to TRBD2 (6 bases). V was trimmed by 3 bases and J by 0 bases, leaving 9 bases between them. Germline V gene sequence: CDR1 SGHAT, CDR2 FQNNGV. The CDR3 is made up of 15 amino acids. CDR3 sequence (DNA): TGTGCCAGCAGCTTTAGTAGCGGCTCCTACAATGAGCAGTTCTTC. It is translated as CASSFSSGSYNEQFF. Full variable domain (outside the CDR3, taken from reference TRBV11-2 and TRBJ2-1): EAGVAQSPRYKIIEKRQSVAFWCNPISGHATLYWYQQILGQGPKLLIQFQNNGVVDDSQLPKDRFSAERLKGVDSTLKIQPAKLEDSAVYLCASSFSSGSYNEQFFGPGTRLTVL.

This chain connects TRBV27 to TRBJ2-5; D is ambiguous. The V and J ends lost 2 bases and 7 bases respectively, with 8 bases between them. Looked up from germline, CDR1 is MNHEY and CDR2 is SMNVEV (reference sequence). The CDR3 spans 12 residues. This chain's CDR3 is CASSLLKGTQYF. CDR3 nucleotides: TGTGCCAGCAGTTTACTCAAGGGGACCCAGTACTTC.

V gene TRBV13 combines with J gene TRBJ2-5, with 10 bases aligning to TRBD2. Germline V gene lookup returns CDR1 PRHDT and CDR2 FYEKMQ (reference sequence). Losses at the gene ends were 5 bases for V and 5 bases for J; bases not matched to a gene: 5. The CDR3 contains 14 residues. The CDR3 region is CASSGSSGRETQYF. CDR3 in DNA: TGTGCCAGCAGCGGGAGTAGCGGGAGGGAGACCCAGTACTTC.

CDR3 amino acids: CASSEDRTGYRSKDGYTF. CDR3 nucleotides: TGTGCCAGCAGTGAAGATAGGACAGGGTATCGCTCTAAGGATGGCTACACCTTC. The chain employs TRBV6-1 and TRBJ1-2; TRBD1 matches at 8 bases. This CDR3 has 18 residues. The germline V gene encodes CDR1 MNHNS and CDR2 SASEGT. V dropped 1 base and J dropped 6; count of bases not matched to a gene: 16.

The chain combines TRBV12-3 or TRBV12-4 with TRBJ2-5; 8 bases fit TRBD1. There are 13 residues in the CDR3. The junction had 1 base not matched to a gene; V was cut back by 1 base and J by 6 bases. The CDR3 nucleotides read TGTGCCAGCAGTTTAGGCAGGGGGCAGACCCAGTACTTC. Translating it yields CASSLGRGQTQYF.

CDR3 sequence: CASSLASLRAGNEQYF. The CDR3 DNA reads as TGTGCCAGCAGCTTAGCGTCTTTGAGGGCTGGGAACGAGCAGTACTTC. The rearrangement uses TRBV7-2 and TRBJ2-7, with a possible D match to TRBD2 (5 bases). The germline V and J ends were trimmed by 0 bases and 5 bases, with 17 bases remaining between them. CDR3 length: 16 amino acids. CDR1 SGHTA and CDR2 FQGNSA come from the germline V gene.

The chain employs TRBV6-5 and TRBJ1-5, with D maybe TRBD1 (6 bases). The CDR3 is 15 amino acids. Germline V gene lookup returns CDR1 MNHEY and CDR2 SVGAGI. V gave up 6 bases and J gave up 3 bases, with 15 bases separating them. The CDR3 loop reads CASRSLQGINQPQHF. CDR3 in DNA: TGTGCCAGCAGGAGCTTACAGGGTATCAATCAGCCCCAGCATTTT.

The CDR3 sequence is CASSLKAGNEQYF. The CDR3 nucleotides read TGTGCCAGCAGTTTAAAGGCTGGCAACGAGCAGTACTTC. The chain carries TRBV28 and TRBJ2-7; D unclear. This CDR3 comprises 13 residues. Trimming removed 2 bases at V and 5 bases at J, with 10 bases between. Looked up from germline, CDR1 is MDHEN and CDR2 is SYDVKM.

The rearrangement joins TRBV12-5 to TRBJ1-2, with 9 bases matching TRBD1. Germline V lookup: CDR1 LGHNT, CDR2 FRNRAP. The CDR3 loop spans 14 amino acids. V was clipped by 5 bases and J by 2 bases; unmatched bases: 3. The CDR3 spells CASGVGTGNYGYTF. DNA for the CDR3: TGTGCTAGTGGTGTAGGGACAGGGAACTATGGCTACACCTTC.

The rearrangement links TRBV4-2 to TRBJ2-2, with D perhaps matching TRBD1 (5 bases). V dropped 1 base and J dropped 5 bases, with 11 bases sitting between them. Germline CDR1 and CDR2: LGHNA and YNFKEQ. The CDR3 length is 15 residues. The CDR3 is CASSQGGLGTGELFF. As DNA, the CDR3 is TGTGCCAGCAGCCAAGGGGGCTTGGGTACCGGGGAGCTGTTTTTT.

The chain joins TRBV7-2 to TRBJ2-3; D remains unclear. Trimming stripped 0 bases from V and 2 bases from J, with 9 bases between. Germline V CDR1 and CDR2: SGHTA, FQGNSA. This CDR3 comprises 15 residues. As DNA, the CDR3 is TGTGCCAGCAGCTTAGCGGCGGAGTACACAGATACGCAGTATTTT. This codes for CASSLAAEYTDTQYF.

V and J are TRBV3-1 (or the pseudogene TRBV3-2) and TRBJ1-1; D is undetermined. V was trimmed by 1 base and J by 1 base, leaving 7 bases between them. The CDR3 length is 14 residues. Per germline, CDR1 LGHDT and CDR2 YNNKEL (reference sequence). CDR3 bases: TGTGCCAGCAGCCAAGGACATAAGAACACTGAAGCTTTCTTT. It is translated as CASSQGHKNTEAFF.

The chain uses TRBV21-1 and TRBJ1-5. TRBV21-1 is a recognized pseudogene. The CDR3 extends over 18 amino acids. CDR3 nucleotides: TGTGCCAGCAGCAAAGGGGTGGAGAGGGGCCAACGCAATCAGCCCCAGCATTTT. This gives the protein CASSKGVERGQRNQPQHF.

The chain has TRBV19 and TRBJ1-3; 8 nucleotides agree with TRBD1. CDR3 length: 18 amino acids. J lost 0 bases, V lost 1 base, and 8 bases had no gene match. Germline V gene data show CDR1 as LNHDA and CDR2 as SQIVND (reference sequence). The CDR3 protein is CASSIGAGGVLSGNTIYF. CDR3 in DNA: TGTGCCAGTAGTATAGGGGCAGGGGGCGTTCTCTCTGGAAACACCATATATTTT.